This T cell receptor beta chain emerged from a study of T cell repertoires in cytomegalovirus infection (dated by TCRdb to between 2019 and 2020). With respect to the entire study: The HLA type of each donor mattered for the analysis, because public TCR beta signatures pointed to carriage of CMV infection along with the matching HLA type. General findings and caveats noted by the study authors: In both this cohort and an independent cohort of under 450 donors, the cumulative frequency of public TCR beta family members distinguished carriers of CMV infection plus the relevant HLA type. In the ex vivo response, HLA-C-restricted CMV-specific TCR beta clonotypes were dominant, and in two of eight donors the single most frequent clonotype came from this HLA-C-restricted group.

Regarding this clonotype: Its antigen has not been determined. Base qualities are missing; no much larger clone stands one base away.

From the germline V gene, CDR1 is MDHEN and CDR2 is SYDVKM. Trimming takes 3 bases from V and 1 base from J, and the germline ends sit 12 bases apart. The CDR3, cysteine through phenylalanine, is 16 amino acids long. The only DNA kept is the CDR3, 48 bases in frame from the first base. Instrument on record: Illumina HiSeq 1500. TCRdb took the public reads, trimmed them with fastp at Q25, ran MiXCR for clone calling and kept in-frame beta chains. Each entry is one CDR3 protein sequence, shown with its most common DNA and genes. This sample lists over 150,000 distinct CDR3 sequences; roughly 15% were detected once. The ten largest account for about 25% of the sample.

The source is a human donor in good health (CMV status not recorded). Some clones in this sample may be carry-over from other donors' samples. The chain is assembled from TRBV28 and TRBJ2-2; tentative D gene TRBD1, with 6 bases matching. Input material: CD8+ T cells from PBMCs. Here the CDR3 is given as CASSFGQLQNTGELFF. Here is the DNA: TGTGCCAGCAGTTTTGGACAGCTTCAGAACACCGGGGAGCTGTTTTTT.